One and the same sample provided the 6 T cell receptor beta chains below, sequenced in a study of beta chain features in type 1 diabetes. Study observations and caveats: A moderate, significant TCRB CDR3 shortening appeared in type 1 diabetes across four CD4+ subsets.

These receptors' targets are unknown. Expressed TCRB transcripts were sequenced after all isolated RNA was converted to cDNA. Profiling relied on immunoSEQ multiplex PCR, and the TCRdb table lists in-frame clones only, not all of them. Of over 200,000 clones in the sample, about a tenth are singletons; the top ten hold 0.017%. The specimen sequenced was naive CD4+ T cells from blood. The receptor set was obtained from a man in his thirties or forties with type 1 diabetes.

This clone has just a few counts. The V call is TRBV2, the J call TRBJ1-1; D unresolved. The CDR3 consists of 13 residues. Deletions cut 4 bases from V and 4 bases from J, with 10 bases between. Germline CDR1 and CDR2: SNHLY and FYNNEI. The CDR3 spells CASSAGEVTEAFF. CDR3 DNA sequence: TGTGCCAGCAGTGCCGGAGAAGTCACTGAAGCTTTCTTT.

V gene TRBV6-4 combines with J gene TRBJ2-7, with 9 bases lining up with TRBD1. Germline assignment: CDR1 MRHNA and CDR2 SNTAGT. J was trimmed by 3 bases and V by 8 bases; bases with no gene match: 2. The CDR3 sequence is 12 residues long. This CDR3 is CASGTGNYEQYF. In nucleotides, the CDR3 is TGTGCCAGCGGGACAGGGAACTACGAGCAGTACTTC.

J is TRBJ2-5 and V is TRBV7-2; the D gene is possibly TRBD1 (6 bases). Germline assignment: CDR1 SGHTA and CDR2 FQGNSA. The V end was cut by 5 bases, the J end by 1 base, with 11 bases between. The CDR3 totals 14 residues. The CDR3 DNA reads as TGTGCCAGCAGCCACAGGGTAGTCCAAGAGACCCAGTACTTC. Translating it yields CASSHRVVQETQYF.

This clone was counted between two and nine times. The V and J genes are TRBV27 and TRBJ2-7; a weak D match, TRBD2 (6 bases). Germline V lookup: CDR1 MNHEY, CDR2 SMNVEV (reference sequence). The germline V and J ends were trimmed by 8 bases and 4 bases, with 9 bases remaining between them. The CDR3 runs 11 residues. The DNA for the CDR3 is TGTGCCAGCGGCGGGAATTACGAGCAGTACTTC. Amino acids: CASGGNYEQYF.

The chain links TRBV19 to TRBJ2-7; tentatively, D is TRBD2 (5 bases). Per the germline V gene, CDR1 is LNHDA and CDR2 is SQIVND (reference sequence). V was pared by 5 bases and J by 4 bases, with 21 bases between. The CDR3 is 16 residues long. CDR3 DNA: TGTGCCAGTAGTCCGTCCCGGGAACGTTTTCCTTACGAGCAGTACTTC. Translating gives CASSPSRERFPYEQYF.

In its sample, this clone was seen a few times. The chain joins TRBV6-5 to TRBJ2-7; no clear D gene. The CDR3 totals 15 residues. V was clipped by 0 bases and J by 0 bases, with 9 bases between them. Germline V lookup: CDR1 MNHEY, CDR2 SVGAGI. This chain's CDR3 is CASSYSPLSSYEQYF. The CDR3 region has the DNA TGTGCCAGCAGTTACTCGCCTCTTAGCTCCTACGAGCAGTACTTC.